This T cell receptor beta chain was identified during a study of blood T cell repertoires in COVID-19. At the level of the study: Samples of COVID-19 (acute and convalescent) were obtained from the United States, Italy and Spain.

As processed by the authors: Reference gene primers were amplified, and this amplification served to estimate nucleated cell counts. Sequenced by immunoSEQ multiplex PCR; TCRdb stores in-frame clones only, minus some. The V and J calls and clone size come from that table; D and trimming were worked out from the DNA. The table has tens of thousands of clones, roughly 86% seen once. The CDR3 sequence is 16 residues long. V trimming: 3 bases; J trimming: 5 bases; junction bases outside the gene matches: 11. The germline CDR1 and CDR2 sequences are SGHDN and FVKESK. The chain carries TRBV14 and TRBJ2-5, with 8 bases aligning to TRBD2. This TCR was sampled from a man aged 60 to 75 with active COVID-19. The specimen sequenced was peripheral blood. The DNA of the CDR3 is TGTGCCAGCAGCCAGACCGGGACTAGATTGGGGGAGACCCAGTACTTC. It codes for CASSQTGTRLGETQYF.